This TCR beta chain was captured in a study of post-analysis software for immune sequencing data. Germline V CDR1 and CDR2: DFQATT, SNEGSKA (reference sequence). V was pared by 0 bases and J by 0 bases, with 11 bases of the junction left unmatched. The CDR3 covers 18 residues. The authors incorporated unique molecular identifiers into the TCR beta cDNA libraries. From the PCR reads, TCRdb called clonotypes with MiXCR, one entry per CDR3 protein. The sample lists 150,000 to 200,000 distinct CDR3 sequences, around 36% seen once, with under 30% in the top ten. The source was blood, collected after autologous hematopoietic stem cell transplantation. This chain connects TRBV20-1 to TRBJ2-7; 10 bases are shared with TRBD2. The TCR originated in a girl between 10 and 17 years old with multiple sclerosis. The CDR3 spells CSARDPTMRTSGSYEQYF. CDR3 in DNA: TGCAGTGCTAGAGATCCTACGATGAGGACTAGCGGCTCCTACGAGCAGTACTTC.